One and the same sample provided the 18 T cell receptor beta chains below, sequenced in a study of T cell responses to AZD1222 COVID-19 vaccine. Measured with immunoSEQ multiplex PCR; TCRdb has only the in-frame clones, and not every one. The data hold under 90,000 clones, with 83% observed a single time. The specimen comprised peripheral blood, sampled 28 days after the second AZD1222 dose. These receptor sequences come from an adult who received the AZD1222 COVID-19 vaccine.

This clone has only one observation. This chain links TRBV7-2 with TRBJ1-3; D is unclear. Trimming removed 8 bases from V and 0 bases from J, with 5 bases in between. This CDR3 contains 12 residues. The V gene's germline CDR1 is SGHTA and CDR2 FQGNSA. The CDR3 protein is CASADSGNTIYF. As DNA, the CDR3 is TGTGCCAGCGCGGACTCTGGAAACACCATATATTTT.

This sequence joins TRBV3-1 (or the pseudogene TRBV3-2) and TRBJ2-1, with D unresolved. The CDR3 loop spans 15 amino acids. Germline CDR1 is LGHDT and CDR2 is YNNKEL (reference sequence). V was cut by 4 bases and J by 4 bases, with 14 bases left in between. The CDR3 protein is CASSPQPGRYNEQFF. CDR3 DNA sequence: TGTGCCAGCAGCCCCCAACCGGGCCGATACAATGAGCAGTTCTTC.

The DNA for the CDR3 is TGTGCCAGCAGCTTAGTACGTGCGGGGACTAGCGGGAGGCTTGGGACAGATACGCAGTATTTT. It is translated as CASSLVRAGTSGRLGTDTQYF. The chain carries TRBV7-6 and TRBJ2-3, with TRBD2 matching over 15 bases. The V and J ends lost 1 base and 3 bases, in that order; junction bases with no gene match: 14. Germline V gene sequence: CDR1 SGHVS, CDR2 FNYEAQ. The CDR3 covers 21 residues.

This chain's CDR3 is CASSTDRKETQYF. The CDR3 DNA follows: TGTGCCAGTAGTACGGACAGGAAAGAGACCCAGTACTTC. The chain employs TRBV19 and TRBJ2-5; 7 positions match TRBD1. CDR1 is LNHDA and CDR2 is SQIVND in the germline V gene (reference sequence). Unmatched junction bases numbered 2, after V lost 4 bases and J lost 3 bases. The CDR3 length is 13 residues.

The chain joins TRBV2 to TRBJ2-3; tentatively, D is TRBD1 or TRBD2 (5 bases each). Trimming left V 8 bases short and J 2 bases short, with 26 bases between. CDR1 and CDR2 from the germline V gene are SNHLY and FYNNEI. The CDR3 covers 18 residues. The CDR3 loop reads CASGPGTLGPPHTDTQYF. For the CDR3, the DNA is TGTGCCAGCGGACCCGGGACGCTGGGCCCTCCCCACACAGATACGCAGTATTTT.

The chain employs TRBV28 and TRBJ2-7, with unresolved D. The CDR3 is 11 amino acids. Trimming removed 5 bases at V and 7 bases at J, with 9 bases between. Germline CDR1 and CDR2: MDHEN and SYDVKM. The CDR3 spells CASSLTLEQYF. The CDR3 DNA sequence: TGTGCCAGCAGTCTCACCTTGGAGCAGTACTTC.

The chain is built from TRBV28 and TRBJ1-1; D not certain. The CDR3 contains 15 residues. V was clipped by 9 bases and J by 0 bases, with 17 bases between them. Germline assignment: CDR1 MDHEN and CDR2 SYDVKM. The CDR3 bases are TGTGCCAGTAAGTTTAACCTGGCCATGAACACTGAAGCTTTCTTT. Protein product: CASKFNLAMNTEAFF.

The V and J genes are TRBV18 and TRBJ2-1; 7 bases match TRBD1. V shed 6 bases, J shed 9 bases, and the junction held 11 bases outside the gene matches. Germline V gene lookup returns CDR1 KGHSH and CDR2 LQKENI. The CDR3 is 14 amino acids. The CDR3 loop is CASSSAGGGREQFF. As DNA, the CDR3 is TGTGCCAGCTCCTCCGCAGGGGGTGGGCGTGAGCAGTTCTTC.

This chain connects TRBV7-2 to TRBJ1-1; no firm D call. V was cut by 2 bases and J by 1 base, with 20 bases left in between. This CDR3 is built from 18 residues. CDR1 and CDR2 from the germline V gene are SGHTA and FQGNSA. The CDR3 DNA sequence: TGTGCCAGCAGCTTACGCCCTTTGAGTCCAGGAAAGAACACTGAAGCTTTCTTT. Translating it yields CASSLRPLSPGKNTEAFF. The variable domain in full, with the rest retrieved from reference TRBV7-2 and TRBJ1-1, is GAGVSQSPSNKVTEKGKDVELRCDPISGHTALYWYRQSLGQGLEFLIYFQGNSAPDKSGLPSDRFSAERTGGSVSTLTIQRTQQEDSAVYLCASSLRPLSPGKNTEAFFGQGTRLTVV.

The chain links TRBV25-1 to TRBJ2-7; possibly TRBD1 for D (6 bases). Per germline, CDR1 MGHDK and CDR2 SYGVNS. Trimming took 6 bases from V and 2 from J, leaving 17 bases between them. This CDR3 is built from 15 residues. Written as DNA, the CDR3 is TGTGCCAGCAGGAAACAGGGAATGTCAGCCTACGAGCAGTACTTC. It yields the protein CASRKQGMSAYEQYF.

The V call is TRBV19, the J call TRBJ1-5; D not certain. Germline CDR1 reads LNHDA; CDR2 reads SQIVND (reference sequence). The CDR3 consists of 16 residues. V was pared by 0 bases and J by 3 bases, with 12 bases between. The CDR3 spells CASSIDRWRDNQPQHF. The CDR3 nucleotides are TGTGCCAGTAGTATAGACAGGTGGCGTGACAATCAGCCCCAGCATTTT.

The chain combines TRBV7-2 with TRBJ2-2; 7 bases agree with TRBD1. Germline V CDR1 and CDR2: SGHTA, FQGNSA. The CDR3 has 14 amino acids. After removal of 3 bases from V and 6 bases from J, the junction contained 4 bases not matched to a gene. The CDR3 nucleotides are TGTGCCAGCAGCTTGCGACAGGGTTCCGGGGAGCTGTTTTTT. Amino acid sequence: CASSLRQGSGELFF.

This chain joins TRBV25-1 and TRBJ2-1, with D possibly matching TRBD1 (5 bases). The length of the CDR3 is 13 residues. CDR1 and CDR2 (germline): MGHDK, SYGVNS. Deletions cut 1 base from V and 5 bases from J, with 6 bases between. This CDR3 reads CASSEWTNNEQFF. CDR3 nucleotides: TGTGCCAGCAGTGAATGGACAAACAATGAGCAGTTCTTC.

This rearrangement joins TRBV28 to TRBJ1-2, with a weak D call TRBD1 (5 bases). Trimming removed 7 bases from V and 8 bases from J, with 20 bases in between. The CDR3 totals 14 residues. Per the germline V gene, CDR1 is MDHEN and CDR2 is SYDVKM. The DNA for the CDR3 is TGTGCCAGCATCCCCCCTGGGGGTAATTGGGGCTACACCTTC. Amino acid sequence: CASIPPGGNWGYTF.

This clone was counted only a few times. The genes are TRBV5-8 and TRBJ1-6; 7 bases line up with TRBD1. This CDR3 spans 16 amino acids. Germline trimming cut 2 bases from V and 14 bases from J; bases unmatched to any gene: 16. Germline V gives CDR1 SGHTS, CDR2 YDEGEE. In nucleotides, the CDR3 is TGTGCCAGCAGCTTAGCCACGGACAGGCTCATTGGGGCCCTCCACTTT. It translates to CASSLATDRLIGALHF.

The V call is TRBV14, the J call TRBJ2-5; D gene uncertain. Trimming left V 1 base short and J 2 bases short, with 11 bases between. This CDR3 is built from 15 residues. In germline, CDR1 is SGHDN, CDR2 FVKESK. CDR3 residues: CASSQGVGRQETQYF. CDR3 nucleotides: TGTGCCAGCAGCCAAGGAGTGGGCCGGCAAGAGACCCAGTACTTC.

This chain connects TRBV5-1 to TRBJ2-2, with 7 bases matching TRBD1. In germline, CDR1 is SGHRS, CDR2 YFSETQ. The CDR3 spans 14 residues. The V segment lost 2 bases and the J segment 7 bases; nucleotides outside the gene matches: 5. CDR3 protein: CASSLKGASGELFF. The DNA for the CDR3 is TGCGCCAGCAGCTTAAAGGGGGCAAGCGGGGAGCTGTTTTTT. The full variable domain, completed using reference TRBV5-1 and TRBJ2-2, is KAGVTQTPRYLIKTRGQQVTLSCSPISGHRSVSWYQQTPGQGLQFLFEYFSETQRNKGNFPGRFSGRQFSNSRSEMNVSTLELGDSALYLCASSLKGASGELFFGEGSRLTVL.

V is TRBV6-5 and J is TRBJ2-1; D is unresolved. V was shortened by 6 bases and J by 5 bases, with 11 bases between the two germline ends. CDR1 is MNHEY, CDR2 SVGAGI, per germline. The CDR3 totals 13 residues. In DNA, the CDR3 is TGTGCCAGCAGACTTTACATGGACAATGAGCAGTTCTTC. Translated, it gives CASRLYMDNEQFF.